The clone carrying this T cell receptor (beta chain) has only a few counts. V was clipped by 6 bases and J by 5 bases; unmatched bases: 7. The CDR3 loop spans 13 amino acids. In germline, CDR1 is SGHVS, CDR2 FQNEAQ. This entry belongs to a study of cytomegalovirus exposure and HLA in healthy donors. The PCR ran on 60 Vbeta and 13 Jbeta primers. Produced via immunoSEQ multiplex PCR; TCRdb's table is partial and in-frame only. Here the sample spans about 160,000 clones, more than 80% being singletons. The chain uses TRBV7-8 and TRBJ2-7; 7 bases are a match to TRBD1. Sample: PBMCs. The receptor was isolated from a woman aged 45-60 years in good health and CMV-seronegative. The CDR3 DNA reads TGTGCCAGCAGGCAAACAGGGGAAAACGAGCAGTACTTC. Amino acid sequence: CASRQTGENEQYF.